Shown below are 20 T cell receptor beta chains from a single sample sequenced in a study of spatial heterogeneity in lung cancer. This sample's time point: sample taken at primary tumor resection. TCRs were sequenced from unsorted whole RNA of tumor, nontumor lung or PBMC. TCRdb re-called the 5' RACE reads through MiXCR, storing one row per CDR3 protein. The table records more than 50,000 distinct CDR3 sequences, approximately 7% of them present only once. Specimen: PBMCs, collected at surgery. The receptors were gathered from a female donor with early-stage non-small cell lung cancer.

At least ten counts were recorded for this clonotype. The genes are TRBV6-2 or TRBV6-3 and TRBJ2-2, with D tentatively TRBD1 or TRBD2 (6 bases each). The CDR3 length is 15 residues. Trimming cost V 6 bases and J 5 bases, with 16 bases left between them. Germline loops: CDR1 MNHEY, CDR2 SVGEGT. The CDR3 spells CASRTGGTGTGELFF. The CDR3 DNA reads TGTGCCAGCAGAACCGGGGGAACAGGGACCGGGGAGCTGTTTTTT.

This clonotype came up many times. The gene calls are TRBV7-3 and TRBJ2-3, with D unresolved. Trimming shortened V by 2 bases and J by 3 bases, and 6 bases separated the two germline ends. The germline V gene encodes CDR1 SGHTA and CDR2 FQGTGA. The CDR3 contains 13 residues. The CDR3 is CASSLGVTDTQYF. CDR3 DNA: TGTGCCAGCAGCTTAGGGGTAACAGATACGCAGTATTTT. Using reference TRBV7-3 and TRBJ2-3 for the parts outside the CDR3, the full variable domain is GAGVSQTPSNKVTEKGKYVELRCDPISGHTALYWYRQSLGQGPEFLIYFQGTGAADDSGLPNDRFFAVRPEGSVSTLKIQRTERGDSAVYLCASSLGVTDTQYFGPGTRLTVL.

There are many counts of this clonotype. For the CDR3, the DNA is TGCAGCGGAAAATCCAACACCGGGGAGCTGTTTTTT. Translated, it gives CSGKSNTGELFF. The chain joins TRBV29-1 to TRBJ2-2; D is unresolved. Trimming shortened V by 7 bases and J by 2 bases, and 8 bases separated the two germline ends. In germline, CDR1 is SQVTM, CDR2 ANQGSEA. The CDR3 consists of 12 residues.

The table lists this clonotype with a few counts. CDR3 protein: CSVEPSYRVKANEKLFF. CDR3 DNA: TGCAGCGTTGAACCGTCGTACAGGGTTAAAGCTAATGAAAAACTGTTTTTT. The rearrangement links TRBV29-1 to TRBJ1-4; possible D gene TRBD1, 6 bases. The germline CDR1 and CDR2 sequences are SQVTM and ANQGSEA. Trimming left V 2 bases short and J 3 bases short, with 19 bases between. The CDR3 spans 17 residues.

In this sample, this clonotype turned up a few times. The V and J genes are TRBV7-9 and TRBJ2-1; TRBD2 aligns across 8 bases. The CDR3 sequence is 17 residues long. Germline CDR1 reads SEHNR; CDR2 reads FQNEAQ (reference sequence). V was clipped by 3 bases and J by 5 bases; unmatched bases: 12. The CDR3 reads CASSLPPRLARNNEQFF. The CDR3 DNA is TGTGCCAGCAGCTTGCCTCCCAGACTAGCGAGAAACAATGAGCAGTTCTTC.

In this sample, this clonotype turned up many times. The rearrangement joins TRBV6-5 to TRBJ1-3; D gene ambiguous. CDR1 is MNHEY and CDR2 is SVGAGI in the germline V gene. The CDR3 sequence is 15 residues long. Trimming cost V 5 bases and J 2 bases, with 13 bases left between them. The CDR3 nucleotides are TGTGCCAGCAGTCGGGAGTCCCTGGCTGGAAACACCATATATTTT. This gives the protein CASSRESLAGNTIYF.

This clonotype was detected many times. The chain combines TRBV24-1 with TRBJ1-1; D is unclear. The CDR3 has 13 residues. V was shortened by 4 bases and J by 5 bases, with 10 bases between the two germline ends. The germline CDR1 and CDR2 sequences are KGHDR and SFDVKD. The CDR3 sequence: CATSDPLGTEAFF. CDR3 in DNA: TGTGCCACCAGTGACCCCCTGGGGACTGAAGCTTTCTTT.

This clonotype was observed a few times. The V gene is TRBV6-5, the J gene TRBJ2-3; 7 bases align to TRBD1. Germline values: CDR1 MNHEY, CDR2 SVGAGI. The CDR3 spans 13 residues. Trimming at V came to 10 bases and at J to 4 bases, leaving 8 bases not matched to a gene. The CDR3 DNA sequence: TGTGCCACCAAGACAGGGATTGCAGATACGCAGTATTTT. Translated, it gives CATKTGIADTQYF.

This clonotype was counted only a few times. The V gene is TRBV7-9, the J gene TRBJ1-4, with D possibly matching TRBD1 (5 bases). The germline gives CDR1 SEHNR, CDR2 FQNEAQ (reference sequence). This CDR3 is built from 15 residues. V shed 1 base and J shed 5 bases, with 11 bases lying between them. The CDR3 bases are TGTGCCAGCAGCTTAGGGCAGGGATGGAATGAAAAACTGTTTTTT. It specifies CASSLGQGWNEKLFF.

This clonotype was counted many times. The rearrangement uses TRBV7-2 and TRBJ2-1, with 8 bases that match TRBD2. Germline loops: CDR1 SGHTA, CDR2 FQGNSA. Trimming cost V 1 base and J 5 bases; bases outside gene matches: 4. The CDR3 runs 15 residues. CDR3 in amino acids: CASSLEGLGDNEQFF. The CDR3 DNA reads TGTGCCAGCAGCTTAGAGGGACTAGGGGACAATGAGCAGTTCTTC.

This clonotype was counted a few times. CDR3 DNA sequence: TGTGCCAGCAGCGTATTCGGGGACACCGGGGAGCTGTTTTTT. Translated, it gives CASSVFGDTGELFF. This chain connects TRBV9 to TRBJ2-2; tentative D call: TRBD2 (5 bases). The CDR3 is 14 residues long. The V end was cut by 1 base, the J end by 3 bases, with 7 bases between. Germline CDR1 reads SGDLS; CDR2 reads YYNGEE.

This clonotype was counted once. This clone may be a read error of a much larger clone one base away. This sequence joins TRBV19 and TRBJ2-6; TRBD2 agrees at 7 bases. Looked up from germline, CDR1 is LNHDA and CDR2 is SQIVND (reference sequence). CDR3 length: 13 amino acids. CDR3 nucleotide sequence: TGTGCCAGTACCAGCAGCGGGGCCAGCGTCCTGACTTTC. Its translation: CASTSSGASVLTF.

The chain couples TRBV20-1 to TRBJ2-3, with no clear D. The germline V gene has CDR1 DFQATT and CDR2 SNEGSKA (reference sequence). The CDR3 is 12 residues long. V lost 2 bases, J lost 3 bases, and 6 bases lay in between. This chain's CDR3 is CSARKVTDTQYF. The CDR3 nucleotides read TGCAGTGCTAGAAAGGTTACAGATACGCAGTATTTT.

This clonotype appeared a single time. Being one base from a much bigger clone, this may be a read error. The rearrangement joins TRBV7-7 to TRBJ2-2; possibly TRBD1 or TRBD2 for D (6 bases each). Germline V gives CDR1 SSHAT, CDR2 FNYEAQ (reference sequence). The CDR3 consists of 14 residues. The CDR3, as DNA: TGTGTTAGCGGACGGGACACCAACACCGGGGAGCTGTTTTTT. Translated: CVSGRDTNTGELFF.

The table lists this clonotype with a few counts. The chain links TRBV4-3 to TRBJ2-7; a possible D gene is TRBD1 (6 bases). Trimming left V 1 base short and J 5 bases short, with 12 bases between. In germline, CDR1 is LGHNA, CDR2 YSLEER. This CDR3 has 14 residues. In nucleotides, the CDR3 is TGCGCCAGCAGCCAAGCCCAGGGGTTCGACGAGCAGTACTTC. Translating it yields CASSQAQGFDEQYF.

This clonotype was recorded many times. The chain recombines TRBV9 with TRBJ1-6; D is ambiguous. The germline V and J ends were trimmed by 3 bases and 7 bases, with 17 bases remaining between them. The germline gives CDR1 SGDLS, CDR2 YYNGEE. CDR3 length: 16 amino acids. CDR3 region: CASSARSAEGNSPLHF. CDR3 in DNA: TGTGCCAGCAGCGCTAGATCGGCGGAAGGAAATTCACCCCTCCACTTT.

This clonotype was detected ten times or more. V and J are TRBV4-1 and TRBJ2-5, with D tentatively TRBD1 or TRBD2 (5 bases each). CDR1 MGHRA and CDR2 YSYEKL come from the germline V gene. The CDR3 is 15 residues long. Trimming shortened V by 2 bases and J by 3 bases, and 13 bases separated the two germline ends. The CDR3 bases are TGCGCCAGCAGCCAAACACGGGGCGGAGAAGAGACCCAGTACTTC. This gives the protein CASSQTRGGEETQYF.

There are many counts of this clonotype. This rearrangement joins TRBV4-3 to TRBJ2-2; no clear D gene. The V gene lost 0 bases and the J gene lost 4 bases, with 9 bases spanning the gap. In germline, CDR1 is LGHNA, CDR2 YSLEER. The CDR3 runs 15 residues. CDR3: CASSQDQVRTGELFF. The CDR3, as DNA: TGCGCCAGCAGCCAAGATCAGGTCCGCACCGGGGAGCTGTTTTTT.

This clonotype was observed at least ten times. The genes are TRBV20-1 and TRBJ2-5, with a weak D call TRBD2 (5 bases). Germline V lookup: CDR1 DFQATT, CDR2 SNEGSKA (reference sequence). The length of the CDR3 is 12 residues. V was clipped by 6 bases and J by 3 bases, with 11 bases between them. The CDR3 is CSATGNEETQYF. In DNA, the CDR3 is TGCAGTGCAACCGGGAACGAAGAGACCCAGTACTTC.

The gene calls are TRBV7-2 and TRBJ1-6; tentatively, D is TRBD1 (5 bases). This CDR3 contains 15 residues. V lost 6 bases to trimming and J lost 2 bases, with 11 bases between them. Looked up from germline, CDR1 is SGHTA and CDR2 is FQGNSA. The CDR3 is CASSRGTAYNSPLHF. CDR3 sequence (DNA): TGTGCCAGCAGTCGTGGGACGGCCTATAATTCACCCCTCCACTTT. Drawing the rest from reference TRBV7-2 and TRBJ1-6, the complete variable domain is GAGVSQSPSNKVTEKGKDVELRCDPISGHTALYWYRQSLGQGLEFLIYFQGNSAPDKSGLPSDRFSAERTGGSVSTLTIQRTQQEDSAVYLCASSRGTAYNSPLHFGNGTRLTVT.